Listed here are 31 T cell receptor beta chains from one sample, sequenced in a study of T cell responses to AZD1222 COVID-19 vaccine. TCRdb's copy holds only in-frame clones and misses some; the assay was immunoSEQ multiplex PCR. The repertoire holds about 100,000 clones, 86% seen once, with about 1.5% in the top ten. Sequenced material: peripheral blood, taken on day 0 of AZD1222 vaccination. The receptor set was obtained from an adult in good health.

This chain uses TRBV20-1 with TRBJ2-7; TRBD1 is a possible D gene (6 bases). Trimming stripped 3 bases from V and 2 bases from J, with 11 bases between. Germline CDR1 DFQATT, CDR2 SNEGSKA (reference sequence). CDR3 length: 13 amino acids. The CDR3 coding sequence is TGCAGTGCTAGTTCCGACAGGCCCTACGAGCAGTACTTC. As protein: CSASSDRPYEQYF.

Remarks on this clone: Other DNA sequences in the sample encode the same CDR3. CDR3 sequence: CASSGNTIYF. In DNA, the CDR3 is TGTGCCAGCAGCGGAAACACCATATATTTT. The chain links TRBV9 to TRBJ1-3; D gene ambiguous. The germline V and J ends were trimmed by 3 bases and 5 bases, with 0 bases remaining between them. CDR1 SGDLS and CDR2 YYNGEE come from the germline V gene. The CDR3 has 10 amino acids.

The rearrangement uses TRBV6-6 and TRBJ2-5, with 10 bases aligning to TRBD1. Germline trimming cut 4 bases from V and 5 bases from J; bases unmatched to any gene: 10. The CDR3 is 16 amino acids. Germline-derived CDR1 and CDR2 are MNHNY and SVGAGI (reference sequence). This CDR3 reads CASSFDGTGDGETQYF. In nucleotides, the CDR3 is TGTGCCAGCAGTTTCGACGGGACAGGGGATGGGGAGACCCAGTACTTC.

The chain links TRBV6-2 or TRBV6-3 to TRBJ1-1, with unresolved D. The CDR3 totals 12 residues. The V and J ends lost 3 bases and 5 bases respectively, with 7 bases between them. Germline CDR1 reads MNHEY; CDR2 reads SVGEGT. The CDR3 region is CASSYIGTEAFF. The CDR3 bases are TGTGCCAGCAGTTATATCGGGACTGAAGCTTTCTTT.

The V call is TRBV7-2, the J call TRBJ2-7; no definite D call. The CDR3 extends over 13 amino acids. Germline V gene data show CDR1 as SGHTA and CDR2 as FQGNSA. Trimming pared 0 bases from V and 6 bases from J, leaving 9 bases between. CDR3 sequence: CASSLALVVEQYF. CDR3 bases: TGTGCCAGCAGCTTAGCATTAGTCGTCGAGCAGTACTTC.

The V and J genes are TRBV29-1 and TRBJ1-1; D may be TRBD1 (6 bases). The germline gives CDR1 SQVTM, CDR2 ANQGSEA. The CDR3 spans 13 residues. The CDR3 spells CRAATGTMTEAFF. For the CDR3, the DNA is TGCAGGGCGGCAACCGGGACAATGACTGAAGCTTTCTTT.

The rearrangement joins TRBV9 to TRBJ2-1, with D hard to call. V lost 4 bases, J lost 11 bases, and 13 bases lay in between. Germline loops: CDR1 SGDLS, CDR2 YYNGEE. This CDR3 is built from 12 residues. The CDR3 spells CASSITETQQFF. CDR3 DNA sequence: TGTGCCAGCAGCATCACGGAGACCCAGCAGTTCTTC.

This chain links TRBV3-1 (or the pseudogene TRBV3-2) with TRBJ2-7, with a tentative D call TRBD2 (6 bases). This CDR3 comprises 14 residues. Germline V gene sequence: CDR1 LGHDT, CDR2 YNNKEL (reference sequence). V lost 1 base to trimming and J lost 0 bases, with 7 bases between them. The CDR3, as DNA: TGTGCCAGCAGCCAAGCCGGGAGCTCCTACGAGCAGTACTTC. It specifies CASSQAGSSYEQYF.

The chain carries TRBV5-5 and TRBJ1-2; 9 bases map to TRBD1. Germline CDR1 reads SGHKS; CDR2 reads YYEKEE (reference sequence). Losses at the gene ends were 4 bases for V and 4 bases for J; bases not matched to a gene: 14. The CDR3 spans 17 residues. CDR3: CASSPAEQGAFSYGYTF. Here the CDR3 DNA reads TGTGCCAGCAGCCCGGCTGAACAGGGGGCTTTCAGCTATGGCTACACCTTC.

The chain couples TRBV19 to TRBJ1-3; 7 bases agree with TRBD1. CDR3 length equals 14 residues. Germline V gene data show CDR1 as LNHDA and CDR2 as SQIVND (reference sequence). Trimming at V came to 4 bases and at J to 2 bases, leaving 2 bases not matched to a gene. The CDR3 DNA reads as TGTGCCAGTAGTACGACAGGGACTGGAAACACCATATATTTT. Its protein is CASSTTGTGNTIYF.

The rearrangement uses TRBV7-9 and TRBJ1-2, with D unresolved. The CDR3 loop spans 14 amino acids. Per the germline V gene, CDR1 is SEHNR and CDR2 is FQNEAQ (reference sequence). V lost 5 bases and J lost 4, with 14 bases in between. The CDR3 DNA is TGTGCCAGCAGCCGATCCGGGCAGCTCTATGGCTACACCTTC. Translation: CASSRSGQLYGYTF. Drawing the rest from reference TRBV7-9 and TRBJ1-2, the complete variable domain is DTGVSQNPRHKITKRGQNVTFRCDPISEHNRLYWYRQTLGQGPEFLTYFQNEAQLEKSRLLSDRFSAERPKGSFSTLEIQRTEQGDSAMYLCASSRSGQLYGYTFGSGTRLTVV.

The chain links TRBV30 to TRBJ1-1; 7 positions agree with TRBD1. The CDR3 loop spans 17 amino acids. V was clipped by 0 bases and J by 5 bases; unmatched bases: 15. CDR1 is GTSNPN and CDR2 is SVGIG in the germline V gene (reference sequence). CDR3 sequence reads: CAWSVLQTGSFVTEAFF. The CDR3 DNA reads TGTGCCTGGAGTGTACTTCAGACAGGGAGTTTTGTGACTGAAGCTTTCTTT.

This clone was detected only a few times. V gene TRBV7-2 combines with J gene TRBJ2-6; no clear D. The CDR3 has 16 residues. Trimming removed 1 base at V and 2 bases at J, with 9 bases between. In germline, CDR1 is SGHTA, CDR2 FQGNSA. Here the CDR3 reads CASSLVSGAGANVLTF. The CDR3 DNA reads as TGTGCCAGCAGCTTAGTTTCTGGGGCTGGGGCCAACGTCCTGACTTTC.

This chain joins TRBV27 and TRBJ1-1; 7 bases map to TRBD1. CDR3 length: 14 amino acids. In germline, CDR1 is MNHEY, CDR2 SMNVEV (reference sequence). V gave up 6 bases and J gave up 0 bases; unmatched junction bases: 4. This chain's CDR3 is CASRKGTVNTEAFF. The CDR3 DNA reads as TGTGCCAGCAGAAAGGGGACAGTGAACACTGAAGCTTTCTTT.

The CDR3 DNA sequence: TGTGCCAGCCGGGACAGGGGAAATTCACCCCTCCACTTT. Its translation is CASRDRGNSPLHF. The V and J genes are TRBV12-3 or TRBV12-4 and TRBJ1-6; 10 bases agree with TRBD1. Unmatched junction bases numbered 2, after V lost 8 bases and J lost 7 bases. This CDR3 has 13 residues.

This rearrangement joins TRBV21-1 to TRBJ1-4. TRBV21-1 has pseudogene status. The CDR3 spans 15 residues. DNA of the CDR3: TGTGCCAGCAGCAAAAAGTTGGGGATTAGTGAAAAACTGTTTTTT. Translation: CASSKKLGISEKLFF.

This chain joins TRBV4-1 and TRBJ1-2; the D is unclear. Germline assignment: CDR1 MGHRA and CDR2 YSYEKL. V lost 0 bases and J lost 3, with 8 bases in between. The CDR3 consists of 14 residues. In nucleotides, the CDR3 is TGCGCCAGCAGCCAAGATCCCTGGGACTATGGCTACACCTTC. Amino acids: CASSQDPWDYGYTF.

This chain links TRBV7-2 with TRBJ1-4, with TRBD1 identical over 7 bases. The germline gives CDR1 SGHTA, CDR2 FQGNSA. Trimming took 4 bases from V and 6 from J; bases not matched to a gene: 14. This CDR3 has 17 amino acids. The CDR3, as DNA: TGTGCCAGCAGCTCACAGGGGTTGAAGTCTTGGGATGAAAAACTGTTTTTT. As protein: CASSSQGLKSWDEKLFF.

V is TRBV7-2 and J is TRBJ2-7, with D perhaps being TRBD1 or TRBD2 (5 bases each). Between the trimmed V and J ends, which lost 2 bases and 2 bases, there was a span of 22 bases. The V gene's germline CDR1 is SGHTA and CDR2 FQGNSA. The CDR3 runs 18 residues. CDR3 sequence reads: CASSLFNFRRVGPYEQYF. CDR3 nucleotide sequence: TGTGCCAGCAGCTTATTCAATTTTCGCCGTGTGGGACCCTACGAGCAGTACTTC.

In its sample, this clone was seen a few times. In DNA form, the CDR3 reads TGTGCCAGCAGTTACCCGCAGGGGGCGCAAGTTACGCAGTATTTT. Its protein is CASSYPQGAQVTQYF. This chain uses TRBV6-5 with TRBJ2-3, with 8 bases fitting TRBD1. Germline trimming cut 2 bases from V and 8 bases from J; bases unmatched to any gene: 9. The germline CDR1 and CDR2 sequences are MNHEY and SVGAGI. The CDR3 spans 15 residues.

The V and J genes are TRBV2 and TRBJ2-7; TRBD2 aligns across 13 bases. After removal of 2 bases from V and 5 bases from J, the junction contained 9 bases not matched to a gene. This CDR3 is built from 17 residues. Looked up from germline, CDR1 is SNHLY and CDR2 is FYNNEI. The CDR3 here is CASSERGGLAGNNEQYF. The CDR3 DNA sequence: TGTGCCAGCAGTGAAAGAGGGGGACTAGCGGGAAATAACGAGCAGTACTTC.

This chain uses TRBV5-1 with TRBJ2-7; D is perhaps TRBD2 (6 bases). Trimming pared 0 bases from V and 6 bases from J, leaving 19 bases between. Germline lookup yields CDR1 SGHRS and CDR2 YFSETQ. The CDR3 loop spans 16 amino acids. The CDR3 sequence is CASSLGRQGRKGEQYF. CDR3 DNA: TGCGCCAGCAGCTTGGGACGTCAAGGGAGGAAAGGCGAGCAGTACTTC.

J is TRBJ1-5 and V is TRBV19, with 8 bases fitting TRBD1. Looked up from germline, CDR1 is LNHDA and CDR2 is SQIVND (reference sequence). J gave up 7 bases and V 6 bases, and 8 bases lay outside the gene matches. The CDR3 loop spans 14 amino acids. The CDR3: CASSHGQGGQPQHF. Written as DNA, the CDR3 is TGTGCCAGTAGCCACGGACAGGGTGGGCAGCCCCAGCATTTT.

This chain links TRBV6-5 with TRBJ1-2; D uncertain. In germline, CDR1 is MNHEY, CDR2 SVGAGI. V lost 4 bases and J lost 7, with 7 bases in between. The CDR3 covers 11 residues. The CDR3 sequence is CASSSISGYTF. The CDR3 bases are TGTGCCAGCAGTTCTATATCTGGCTACACCTTC.

The CDR3 bases are TGTGCCAGCAGCTTACGGGACAGGGGAGTCTACAATGAGCAGTTCTTC. Encoded protein: CASSLRDRGVYNEQFF. The chain recombines TRBV7-8 with TRBJ2-1, with 10 positions matching TRBD1. The germline V gene has CDR1 SGHVS and CDR2 FQNEAQ. Trimming cost V 2 bases and J 3 bases; bases outside gene matches: 4. The CDR3 is 16 residues long.

The chain combines TRBV29-1 with TRBJ1-2; 7 bases are a match to TRBD1. Germline V lookup: CDR1 SQVTM, CDR2 ANQGSEA. V dropped 4 bases and J dropped 5; count of bases not matched to a gene: 16. There are 16 residues in the CDR3. This CDR3 is CSVGGLQGPSKYGYTF. In nucleotides, the CDR3 is TGCAGCGTTGGGGGATTACAGGGGCCAAGCAAGTATGGCTACACCTTC.

The rearrangement joins TRBV11-2 to TRBJ2-7; 14 bases map to TRBD2. The CDR3 has 14 amino acids. Germline assignment: CDR1 SGHAT and CDR2 FQNNGV. V dropped 5 bases and J dropped 8; count of bases not matched to a gene: 5. The CDR3 DNA is TGTGCCAGCAGCCCGGGACTAGCGGGAGAGAAGCAGTACTTC. This gives the protein CASSPGLAGEKQYF.

The chain joins TRBV2 to TRBJ2-7, with 14 bases identical to TRBD2. The CDR3 is 16 amino acids. V lost 4 bases, J lost 3 bases, and 5 bases stayed unmatched. Per germline, CDR1 SNHLY and CDR2 FYNNEI. The CDR3 here is CASSATGTSGSYEQYF. CDR3 DNA sequence: TGTGCCAGCAGTGCAACCGGGACTAGCGGGAGCTACGAGCAGTACTTC.

This sequence joins TRBV5-3 and TRBJ1-5; weak D call: TRBD1 (6 bases). TRBV5-3 is annotated as an ORF whose role is uncertain. The CDR3 spans 15 residues. V was clipped by 4 bases and J by 1 base, with 12 bases between them. The CDR3 DNA follows: TGTGCCAGAAGCCCGGGACACAAGAGCAATCAGCCCCAGCATTTT. This gives the protein CARSPGHKSNQPQHF.

The J gene is TRBJ2-1, the V gene TRBV6-1, with 8 bases aligning to TRBD1. This CDR3 is built from 15 residues. The J segment lost 2 bases and the V segment lost 2 bases, leaving 2 bases of the junction unmatched. Germline V lookup: CDR1 MNHNS, CDR2 SASEGT. CDR3 residues: CASSEQGATYNEQFF. The DNA for the CDR3 is TGTGCCAGCAGTGAACAGGGGGCCACCTACAATGAGCAGTTCTTC.

In this sample, this clone turned up once. The J gene is TRBJ2-7, the V gene TRBV13; TRBD2 agrees at 12 bases. From germline, CDR1 is PRHDT and CDR2 FYEKMQ (reference sequence). Trimming removed 5 bases from V and 2 bases from J; junction bases left unmatched: 16. The CDR3 sequence is 19 residues long. Here the CDR3 DNA reads TGTGCCAGCAGCCGTTCCGGGACTAGCGGGTCCCGGGGCCCCTACGAGCAGTACTTC. It encodes CASSRSGTSGSRGPYEQYF.